The present entry profiles one TCR beta chain with its context. Its antigen remains unidentified. The CDR3 has 13 amino acids. This sample stems from a study of T cells expressing NK-cell markers. The overall study: The eight sequenced donors comprised seven who were HCMV-seropositive and one who was seronegative.

TCRdb re-called the 5' RACE reads and shows each CDR3 protein once, DNA omitted. The ten most abundant clones cover about 3.6% of a sample with 500,000 or so distinct CDR3 sequences. General study points: Questions lingered over whether expanded NKG2C+ T cell clones were HCMV-specific.

This TCR was sampled from a man between 18 and 29 years old in good health. The V call is TRBV12-3 or TRBV12-4, the J call TRBJ1-5; as DNA is missing, the TRBD1 call by TCRdb cannot be tested. The source material was blood T cells: a sorted CD56 or NKG2C T cell subset, CD4+ or CD8+ T cells, or bulk PBMC T cells (not recorded which). The CDR3 spells CASRGQPNQPQHF.